Listed below are T cell receptor beta chains from one sample, sequenced in a study of blood T cell repertoires in COVID-19. Some clones are missing from TCRdb's copy, which holds only in-frame ones; the method was immunoSEQ multiplex PCR. The sample gives tens of thousands of clones, about 85% of which show up once; roughly 13% is in the top ten. Material: peripheral blood. Receptors originate from an elderly woman with acute or convalescent COVID-19. CDR3s include the opening cysteine and the closing phenylalanine or tryptophan.

cdr3_aa: CASSVLAGHTDTQYF
j_call: TRBJ2-3
v_call: TRBV9

cdr3_aa: CASSQQGAGYNEQFF
j_call: TRBJ2-1
v_call: TRBV19

cdr3_aa: CASSPRHHSNQPQHF
j_call: TRBJ1-5
v_call: TRBV6-2/TRBV6-3

cdr3_aa: CATTGTVKNIQYF
j_call: TRBJ2-4
v_call: TRBV2

cdr3_aa: CAWSPNDYNEQFF
j_call: TRBJ2-1
v_call: TRBV30

cdr3_aa: CASSYRGSEGYTF
j_call: TRBJ1-2
v_call: TRBV6-5

cdr3_aa: CASSLDGRAYNEQFF
j_call: TRBJ2-1
v_call: TRBV11-3

cdr3_aa: CASSLDGGAANEQYF
j_call: TRBJ2-7
v_call: TRBV5-4

cdr3_aa: CASSVTGDSYEQYF
j_call: TRBJ2-7
v_call: TRBV6-2/TRBV6-3

cdr3_aa: CATSTRPTGVSYEQYF
j_call: TRBJ2-7
v_call: TRBV15

cdr3_aa: CASSPGQGNPEAFF
j_call: TRBJ1-1
v_call: TRBV9

cdr3_aa: CASSSVYSYEQYF
j_call: TRBJ2-7
v_call: TRBV11-3

cdr3_aa: CASSTAGTTDTQYF
j_call: TRBJ2-3
v_call: TRBV2

cdr3_aa: CASSQDLFVSGLITSTDTQYF
j_call: TRBJ2-3
v_call: TRBV4-2

cdr3_aa: CASSQDIKVGTQYF
j_call: TRBJ2-5
v_call: TRBV3-1/TRBV3-2

cdr3_aa: CASSSTGDNYEQYF
j_call: TRBJ2-7
v_call: TRBV5-1

cdr3_aa: CASSLEFEANTEAFF
j_call: TRBJ1-1
v_call: TRBV11-3

cdr3_aa: CASRTGGVGNSPLHF
j_call: TRBJ1-6
v_call: TRBV27

cdr3_aa: CASERTVLNSPLHF
j_call: TRBJ1-6
v_call: TRBV2